Detailed here is one TCR beta chain. What it binds is unknown. The source of the sample is a study of T cell responses to AZD1222 COVID-19 vaccine. Study-wide points: Among vaccine-associated CD4 TCRs, coverage spanned spike, with dominance at 160-218 and 743-854.

Trimming took 3 bases from V and 7 from J, leaving 13 bases between them. Germline loops: CDR1 SGHNT, CDR2 YYREEE (reference sequence). This CDR3 is 14 amino acids long. Sequencing was performed with immunoSEQ multiplex PCR; in TCRdb, only in-frame clones are kept and a portion is missing. The sample lists some 130,000 clones, over 75% occurring once. V and J are TRBV5-4 and TRBJ2-2; weak D call: TRBD1 (5 bases). The receptor was isolated from an adult who received the MenACWY meningococcal vaccine as a control. This specimen was peripheral blood, taken 28 days after the second dose of the MenACWY control vaccine. The CDR3 protein is CASSSQTGRGELFF. CDR3 DNA: TGTGCCAGCAGCTCGCAAACAGGCCGCGGGGAGCTGTTTTTT.